These T cell receptor beta chains were read from a single sample in a study of blood T cells in healthy people across ages. TCRdb reprocessed the 5' RACE reads via MiXCR and lists one record per CDR3 protein. The repertoire holds about 1.5 million distinct CDR3 sequences, with roughly two fifths as singletons. Sequencing was done on a sample of blood. Every receptor here comes from a woman younger than 35 in good health. The CDR3 runs from the conserved cysteine through the conserved F or W. Each record gives: V gene, D gene, clone size, J gene, CDR3 protein, CDR3 DNA. A D gene is named only where the DNA matches it firmly. Clone size is shown for a subset of rows, as once, few, many or a class of expanded clone.

TRBV21-1	-	-	TRBJ1-5	CASSSRRRTGRVDQPQHF	TGTGCCAGCAGCTCTCGGAGGAGGACAGGGAGGGTCGATCAGCCCCAGCATTTT
TRBV6-2/TRBV6-3	TRBD1	-	TRBJ2-7	CASSYRTGYSYEQYF	TGTGCCAGCAGTTACCGGACAGGTTATTCCTACGAGCAGTACTTC
TRBV27	TRBD1	few	TRBJ2-7	CATLDRGLREQYF	TGTGCCACCTTGGACAGGGGGCTCCGCGAGCAGTACTTC
TRBV13	TRBD2	few	TRBJ2-1	CASSWTSASGGRYYNEQFF	TGTGCCAGCTCCTGGACTTCGGCTAGCGGGGGGCGATACTACAATGAGCAGTTCTTC
TRBV12-5	-	few	TRBJ1-4	CASGTGQGEDEKLFF	TGTGCTAGTGGGACAGGACAAGGGGAAGATGAAAAACTGTTTTTT
TRBV20-1	-	-	TRBJ1-1	CSARTLIGGSEAFF	TGCAGTGCTAGGACCCTTATCGGGGGGTCTGAAGCTTTCTTT
TRBV6-2/TRBV6-3	TRBD2	-	TRBJ2-3	CASSYRGGAQYF	TGTGCCAGCAGTTACCGGGGAGGGGCGCAGTATTTT
TRBV6-2/TRBV6-3	-	few	TRBJ2-7	CASIGEDYEQYF	TGTGCCAGCATCGGGGAGGACTACGAGCAGTACTTC
TRBV6-6	TRBD1	few	TRBJ2-3	CASSYDRDRQDTQYF	TGTGCCAGCAGTTACGATCGGGACAGGCAGGATACGCAGTATTTT
TRBV12-5	TRBD2	few	TRBJ2-3	CASGLGLAGTDTQYF	TGTGCTAGTGGTCTAGGACTAGCGGGGACAGATACGCAGTATTTT
TRBV25-1	TRBD1	few	TRBJ2-1	CASSEATGTGSYNEQFF	TGTGCCAGCAGTGAAGCCACCGGGACAGGGTCCTACAATGAGCAGTTCTTC
TRBV10-3	TRBD2	few	TRBJ2-1	CAISVGLADEQFF	TGTGCCATCAGTGTTGGACTAGCGGATGAGCAGTTCTTC
TRBV20-1	-	-	TRBJ2-1	CSAREAAGLEQFF	TGCAGTGCTAGGGAGGCGGCTGGGCTTGAGCAGTTCTTC
TRBV15	TRBD1	-	TRBJ2-5	CATSRVPRDRGQETQYF	TGTGCCACCAGCAGAGTTCCCCGCGACAGGGGCCAAGAGACCCAGTACTTC
TRBV20-1	-	-	TRBJ1-1	CSARDLVGNTEAFF	TGCAGTGCTAGAGATCTTGTCGGGAACACTGAAGCTTTCTTT
TRBV20-1	-	-	TRBJ2-7	CSAKASGLHYEQYF	TGCAGTGCTAAGGCATCGGGCCTGCACTACGAGCAGTACTTC
TRBV27	TRBD1	-	TRBJ2-1	CASSIGTVNEQFF	TGTGCCAGCAGTATCGGGACAGTCAATGAGCAGTTCTTC
TRBV7-6	TRBD2	-	TRBJ2-3	CASSSTSGTSTDTQYF	TGTGCCAGCAGCTCAACTAGCGGGACTAGCACAGATACGCAGTATTTT
TRBV6-5	TRBD1	-	TRBJ2-7	CASRSRQGPTYEQYF	TGTGCCAGCAGATCCCGACAGGGTCCCACCTACGAGCAGTACTTC
TRBV5-1	TRBD1	few	TRBJ1-1	CASSLARDREAFF	TGCGCCAGCAGCTTGGCGAGGGACAGGGAAGCTTTCTTT
TRBV12-3/TRBV12-4	-	few	TRBJ2-1	CASSGTASYNEQFF	TGTGCCAGCAGTGGGACTGCCTCCTACAATGAGCAGTTCTTC
TRBV10-2	-	-	TRBJ1-6	CASSDQGQGISPLHF	TGCGCCAGCAGTGATCAGGGGCAGGGAATTTCACCCCTCCACTTT
TRBV20-1	-	-	TRBJ2-7	CSARELGSYEQYF	TGCAGTGCTAGAGAGCTCGGGTCCTACGAGCAGTACTTC
TRBV12-3/TRBV12-4	-	-	TRBJ2-5	CASSLPAGGVTQYF	TGTGCCAGCAGTTTACCCGCGGGCGGGGTAACCCAGTACTTC
TRBV12-3/TRBV12-4	-	-	TRBJ1-2	CASSFSGRVGYGYTF	TGTGCCAGCAGTTTCTCGGGCAGGGTGGGGTATGGCTACACCTTC
TRBV7-2	-	few	TRBJ1-1	CASRGQIMNTEAFF	TGTGCCAGCAGAGGACAGATAATGAACACTGAAGCTTTCTTT
TRBV29-1	-	-	TRBJ2-1	CSVGSRLAFEGEQFF	TGCAGCGTTGGTTCGAGGCTAGCGTTCGAAGGTGAGCAGTTCTTC
TRBV5-1	-	-	TRBJ2-1	CASSLDLRVAANEQFF	TGCGCCAGCAGCTTAGACTTGCGGGTTGCGGCCAATGAGCAGTTCTTC
TRBV6-1	-	-	TRBJ1-2	CASSESGGSGNGYTF	TGTGCCAGCAGTGAAAGTGGAGGGTCGGGTAATGGCTACACCTTC
TRBV7-2	TRBD2	few	TRBJ2-5	CASSTSGRSETQYF	TGTGCCAGCAGCACAAGCGGGAGGAGTGAGACCCAGTACTTC
TRBV6-5	-	-	TRBJ1-2	CSSRNIRTVVGGYTF	TGTTCCAGCAGAAATATAAGGACGGTCGTTGGGGGCTACACCTTC
TRBV12-3/TRBV12-4	TRBD2	-	TRBJ2-3	CASNGGGITDTQYF	TGTGCCAGCAACGGGGGGGGGATCACAGATACGCAGTATTTT
TRBV20-1	-	-	TRBJ2-3	CSARDSRGMAQYF	TGCAGTGCTAGAGATTCCCGGGGGATGGCGCAGTATTTT
TRBV2	-	-	TRBJ2-1	CASSVVSAYNEQFF	TGTGCCAGCAGTGTCGTTTCAGCCTACAATGAGCAGTTCTTC
TRBV28	TRBD2	-	TRBJ2-1	CASRALAGLQFF	TGTGCCAGCCGGGCGTTAGCGGGATTGCAGTTCTTC